This T cell receptor beta chain appears in the sequencing data of a study of T cell responses to AZD1222 COVID-19 vaccine. Data came from immunoSEQ multiplex PCR; TCRdb stores just in-frame clones and leaves some out. The table includes 150,000 or so clones, 91% detected once. Overall study findings and caveats: Clonal diversity was possibly underestimated, and white British individuals and females predominated among donors.

The CDR3 contains 13 residues. Germline V gene data show CDR1 as MGHRA and CDR2 as YSYEKL. Trimming took 4 bases from V and 3 from J, leaving 6 bases between them. This clone came up once. The antigen remains undetermined. The TCR comes from an adult in good health. The sample was peripheral blood, taken on day 0 of AZD1222 vaccination. The chain employs TRBV4-1 and TRBJ1-4; D remains unclear. Here the CDR3 DNA reads TGCGCCAGCAGCCTTTTGGCTAATGAAAAACTGTTTTTT. It translates to CASSLLANEKLFF.